This TCR beta chain was documented in a study of OX40 agonist ivuxolimab in advanced cancers. In the study overall: With ivuxolimab, an agonistic anti-OX40 (CD134) antibody, patients were treated.

V dropped 1 base and J dropped 4 bases, with 13 bases sitting between them. Germline loops: CDR1 MGHRA, CDR2 YSYEKL. This CDR3 is built from 15 residues. The data were produced by immunoSEQ multiplex PCR, yet TCRdb's version contains in-frame clones alone and is incomplete. The sample has 20,000 to 25,000 clones, less than 90% seen once. This clone showed up just once. Its antigen is currently unknown. Whole-study results and caveats: Among the lowest peripheral clonal expansion occurred in 0.1-3.0 mg/kg partial responders. Doses of 0.1 to 3.0 mg/kg were accompanied by clonal expansion of CD4+ and CD8+ blood T cells by week 6. The authors also found low normalized T-cell clonal expansion in some nonresponders.

Specimen: CD4+ or CD8+ T cells sorted from blood, collected in a trial of the OX40 agonist ivuxolimab. This clonotype originated in an adult with an advanced solid tumor such as melanoma, head and neck, liver or kidney cancer. The chain uses TRBV4-1 and TRBJ1-2; no reliable D call. CDR3 coding DNA: TGCGCCAGCAGCCAAGCACCAGGAGAAATCTATGGCTACACCTTC. It translates to CASSQAPGEIYGYTF.